Listed below are T cell receptor beta chains from one sample, sequenced in a study of T-cell reconstitution after alpha-beta-depleted transplantation in children. TCRdb itself ran the PCR reads through MiXCR, one entry per CDR3 protein. The sample records around 200,000 distinct CDR3 sequences, roughly 9% being singletons. Here the sequenced sample was PBMCs from the stem cell graft donor, taken from the stem cell graft. The receptor set was obtained from a human donor who donated a stem cell graft to a child with acute lymphoblastic leukemia. CDR3s include the opening cysteine and the closing phenylalanine or tryptophan. A D gene is named only where the DNA matches it firmly. Clone sizes are given selectively: once, few, many, or a class where the clone is expanded.

TRBD1,TRBJ2-5,TRBV11-2,few,CASSQGGDRGSRTQYF,TGTGCCAGCAGCCAAGGGGGGGACAGGGGGAGCCGGACCCAGTACTTC
.,TRBJ1-5,TRBV2,.,CASSEQIGGNQPQHF,TGTGCCAGCAGTGAGCAGATTGGTGGCAATCAGCCCCAGCATTTT
TRBD2,TRBJ2-1,TRBV20-1,few,CSASPTSGGLRSSYNEQFF,TGCAGTGCTTCCCCGACTAGCGGGGGCCTTCGTAGCTCCTACAATGAGCAGTTCTTC
TRBD2,TRBJ2-1,TRBV5-1,few,CASRSGGPVWNEQFF,TGCGCCAGCAGAAGCGGGGGGCCGGTATGGAATGAGCAGTTCTTC
.,TRBJ2-7,TRBV12-3/TRBV12-4,many,CASSVWTADYEQYF,TGTGCCAGCAGTGTTTGGACAGCAGACTACGAGCAGTACTTC
TRBD1,TRBJ1-2,TRBV4-3,few,CASSQDLGDRGNYGYTF,TGCGCCAGCAGCCAAGATCTAGGGGACAGGGGAAATTATGGCTACACCTTC
.,TRBJ2-7,TRBV7-9,.,CASSGTQGFDEQYF,TGTGCCAGCAGCGGCACCCAGGGGTTCGACGAGCAGTACTTC
.,TRBJ2-1,TRBV7-2,few,CASSADHLREQFF,TGTGCCAGCAGCGCCGACCACCTCCGCGAGCAGTTCTTC
TRBD1,TRBJ1-2,TRBV10-3,few,CAISEEQGGGGYTF,TGTGCCATCAGTGAGGAACAGGGGGGAGGCGGCTACACCTTC
.,TRBJ2-3,TRBV7-9,many,CASSSDRRIPLLNTQYF,TGTGCCAGCAGCTCGGATCGACGGATCCCCCTTTTAAATACGCAGTATTTT
.,TRBJ2-6,TRBV11-3,.,CASSPQTFTGANVLTF,TGTGCCAGCAGCCCGCAGACCTTCACTGGGGCCAACGTCCTGACTTTC
TRBD2,TRBJ2-7,TRBV28,.,CASSFHPGGYEQYF,TGTGCCAGCAGTTTTCATCCGGGAGGCTACGAGCAGTACTTC
TRBD1,TRBJ1-2,TRBV6-5,few,CASSYQGQAYGYTF,TGTGCCAGCAGTTACCAGGGACAGGCATATGGCTACACCTTC
TRBD1,TRBJ2-7,TRBV3-1,many,CASSQATGAFYEQYF,TGTGCCAGCAGCCAAGCGACAGGGGCCTTCTACGAGCAGTACTTC
TRBD2,TRBJ2-5,TRBV5-1,many,CASTLQAGKETQYF,TGCGCCAGCACCCTTCAAGCGGGGAAAGAGACCCAGTACTTC
TRBD1,TRBJ2-7,TRBV2,.,CASSADRFYEQYF,TGTGCCAGCAGCGCGGACAGGTTCTACGAGCAGTACTTC
TRBD2,TRBJ2-7,TRBV6-5,few,CASSYTGLAGGRYF,TGTGCCAGCAGTTACACGGGACTAGCGGGGGGGCGGTACTTC
.,TRBJ1-1,TRBV7-9,.,CASSPWERGTEAFF,TGTGCCAGCAGCCCATGGGAGAGGGGCACTGAAGCTTTCTTT
.,TRBJ2-1,TRBV14,once,CASSQNTGTYNEQFF,TGTGCCAGCAGCCAGAACACCGGGACTTACAATGAGCAGTTCTTC
.,TRBJ2-1,TRBV4-2,few,CAISRSLGDEQFF,TGTGCCATCAGCCGCAGCCTTGGGGATGAGCAGTTCTTC
.,TRBJ1-1,TRBV5-1,.,CASSLVGSGHEAFF,TGCGCCAGCAGCTTGGTGGGATCGGGACATGAAGCTTTCTTT
.,TRBJ1-1,TRBV5-6,few,CASSQTGLNTEAFF,TGTGCCAGCAGCCAGACAGGTCTGAACACTGAAGCTTTCTTT
TRBD1,TRBJ1-2,TRBV25-1,many,CASRVTGAYGYTF,TGTGCCAGCAGAGTCACAGGGGCCTATGGCTACACCTTC
.,TRBJ1-1,TRBV12-3/TRBV12-4,few,CASSLDDTLNTEAFF,TGTGCCAGCAGTTTAGATGACACTCTGAACACTGAAGCTTTCTTT
.,TRBJ1-1,TRBV7-2,.,CASSQARGHGTEAFF,TGTGCCAGCAGCCAGGCCCGGGGGCACGGCACTGAAGCTTTCTTT
TRBD2,TRBJ2-1,TRBV10-3,many,CAISEPGLGTNNEQFF,TGTGCCATCAGTGAGCCGGGACTAGGAACCAACAATGAGCAGTTCTTC
TRBD1,TRBJ1-4,TRBV30,.,CAWSPGQLNEKLFF,TGTGCCTGGAGCCCGGGACAGCTTAATGAAAAACTGTTTTTT
TRBD1,TRBJ1-2,TRBV5-1,.,CASSPGQEAGYTF,TGCGCCAGCAGCCCGGGACAGGAGGCTGGCTACACCTTC
TRBD2,TRBJ2-1,TRBV19,many,CASSDGTSGYNEQFF,TGTGCCAGTAGTGACGGGACTAGCGGATACAATGAGCAGTTCTTC
TRBD1,TRBJ2-1,TRBV5-1,.,CASSGTGAYNEQFF,TGCGCCAGCAGCGGGACAGGGGCCTACAATGAGCAGTTCTTC
TRBD1,TRBJ1-3,TRBV15,few,CATSRDGTASSGNTIYF,TGTGCCACCAGCAGAGATGGGACAGCGAGCTCTGGAAACACCATATATTTT
.,TRBJ2-1,TRBV10-3,many,CATEQWDNEQFF,TGTGCCACGGAGCAATGGGACAATGAGCAGTTCTTC
.,TRBJ2-5,TRBV7-2,.,CASSLSPQETQYF,TGTGCCAGCAGCTTATCCCCACAAGAGACCCAGTACTTC
.,TRBJ1-2,TRBV20-1,few,CSASHGEANYGYTF,TGCAGTGCTAGCCATGGGGAAGCTAACTATGGCTACACCTTC
TRBD1,TRBJ2-3,TRBV11-2,.,CASSSGQLGGTDTQYF,TGTGCCAGCAGCTCGGGACAGTTAGGGGGAACAGATACGCAGTATTTT
.,TRBJ1-1,TRBV6-1,few,CASRSPETNTEAFF,TGTGCCAGCAGGTCCCCCGAAACGAACACTGAAGCTTTCTTT
.,TRBJ2-3,TRBV5-1,few,CASSASGADTQYF,TGCGCCAGCAGCGCCTCAGGGGCAGATACGCAGTATTTT
.,TRBJ2-1,TRBV10-3,many,CAISESRPYNEQFF,TGTGCCATCAGTGAGTCTCGACCCTACAATGAGCAGTTCTTC
TRBD1,TRBJ1-2,TRBV4-2,many,CASSQGTGDNYGYTF,TGTGCCAGCAGCCAAGGGACAGGGGATAACTATGGCTACACCTTC
TRBD1,TRBJ2-7,TRBV4-3,.,CASSQGQGVEQYF,TGCGCCAGCAGCCAGGGACAGGGCGTCGAGCAGTACTTC
TRBD2,TRBJ2-5,TRBV10-2,many,CASSEGRWEAGGLSETQYF,TGCGCCAGCAGTGAGGGTCGGTGGGAAGCGGGGGGGCTCTCGGAGACCCAGTACTTC
TRBD1,TRBJ1-5,TRBV6-5,many,CASSRDRGQDQPQHF,TGTGCCAGCAGTCGCGACAGGGGGCAGGATCAGCCCCAGCATTTT
.,TRBJ2-4,TRBV11-1,.,CASSLAALNIQYF,TGTGCCAGCAGCTTAGCAGCCTTAAACATTCAGTACTTC
.,TRBJ1-6,TRBV7-6,.,CASSGNQGRQNSPLHF,TGTGCCAGCAGCGGCAACCAGGGTAGACAGAATTCACCCCTCCACTTT
.,TRBJ1-1,TRBV27,many,CATAGGGLTEAFF,TGTGCCACCGCTGGAGGGGGGCTGACTGAAGCTTTCTTT
.,TRBJ2-7,TRBV20-1,.,CSARETGTYEQYF,TGCAGTGCTAGGGAAACAGGGACCTACGAGCAGTACTTC
.,TRBJ2-7,TRBV7-9,.,CASSLGSYSSYEQYF,TGTGCCAGCAGCTTAGGCAGTTACAGCTCCTACGAGCAGTACTTC
.,TRBJ2-2,TRBV5-1,many,CASSLEGGGELFF,TGCGCCAGCAGCTTGGAGGGAGGCGGGGAGCTGTTTTTT
.,TRBJ2-1,TRBV29-1,many,CSVRDPQNEQFF,TGCAGCGTCCGGGACCCGCAAAATGAGCAGTTCTTC
.,TRBJ1-1,TRBV20-1,.,CSAREGTIEAFF,TGCAGTGCTAGAGAGGGGACAATTGAAGCTTTCTTT
TRBD1,TRBJ1-1,TRBV6-2/TRBV6-3,.,CASSYRSGTGAPEAFF,TGTGCCAGCAGTTACCGCTCCGGGACAGGGGCCCCTGAAGCTTTCTTT
TRBD1,TRBJ2-6,TRBV5-5,many,CASSFRQGSGANVLTF,TGTGCCAGCAGCTTCAGACAGGGATCTGGGGCCAACGTCCTGACTTTC